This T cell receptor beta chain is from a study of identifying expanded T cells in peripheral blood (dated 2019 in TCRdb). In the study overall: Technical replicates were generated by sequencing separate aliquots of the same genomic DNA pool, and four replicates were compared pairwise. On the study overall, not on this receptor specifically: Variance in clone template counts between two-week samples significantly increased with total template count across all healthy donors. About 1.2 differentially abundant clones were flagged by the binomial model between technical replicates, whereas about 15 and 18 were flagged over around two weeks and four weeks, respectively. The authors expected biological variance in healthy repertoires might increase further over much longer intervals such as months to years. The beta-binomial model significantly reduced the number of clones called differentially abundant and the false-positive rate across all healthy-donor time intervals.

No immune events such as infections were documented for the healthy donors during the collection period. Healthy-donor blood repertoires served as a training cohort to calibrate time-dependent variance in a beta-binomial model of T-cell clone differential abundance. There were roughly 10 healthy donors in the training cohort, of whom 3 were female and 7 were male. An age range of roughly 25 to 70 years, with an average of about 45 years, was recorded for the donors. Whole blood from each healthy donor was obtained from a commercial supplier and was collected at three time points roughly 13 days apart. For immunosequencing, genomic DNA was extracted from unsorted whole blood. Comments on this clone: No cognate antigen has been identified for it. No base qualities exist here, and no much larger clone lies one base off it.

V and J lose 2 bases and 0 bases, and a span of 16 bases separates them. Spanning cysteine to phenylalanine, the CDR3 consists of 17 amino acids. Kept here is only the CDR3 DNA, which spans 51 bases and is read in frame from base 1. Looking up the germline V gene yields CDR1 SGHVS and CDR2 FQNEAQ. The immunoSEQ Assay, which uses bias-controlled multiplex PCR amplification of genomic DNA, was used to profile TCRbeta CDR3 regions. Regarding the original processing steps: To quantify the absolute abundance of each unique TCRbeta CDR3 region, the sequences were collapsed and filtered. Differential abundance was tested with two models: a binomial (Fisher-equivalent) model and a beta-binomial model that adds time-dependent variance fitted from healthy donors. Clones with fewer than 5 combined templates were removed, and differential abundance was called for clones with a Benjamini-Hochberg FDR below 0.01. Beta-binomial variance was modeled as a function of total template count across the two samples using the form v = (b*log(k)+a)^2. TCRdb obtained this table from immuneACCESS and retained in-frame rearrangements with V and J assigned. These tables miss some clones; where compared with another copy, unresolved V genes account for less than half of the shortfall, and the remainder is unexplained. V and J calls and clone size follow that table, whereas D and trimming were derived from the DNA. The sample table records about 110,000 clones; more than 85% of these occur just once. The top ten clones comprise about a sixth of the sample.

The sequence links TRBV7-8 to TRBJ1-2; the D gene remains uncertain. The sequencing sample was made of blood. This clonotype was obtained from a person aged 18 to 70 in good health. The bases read TGTGCCAGCAGCTTACTAGGACGGGCGTCCCCTAACTATGGCTACACCTTC. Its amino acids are CASSLLGRASPNYGYTF.